The 14 T cell receptor beta chains given below trace back to one sample, sequenced in a study of spatial heterogeneity in lung cancer. Time point meaning: sample taken at primary tumor resection. Findings and caveats of the study: Intratumoral expanded alpha and beta TCR counts were found to track tumor mutation counts.

No antigen has been assigned to these receptors. TCRdb reanalysed the 5' RACE reads using MiXCR and keeps one entry per CDR3 protein. There are about 29,000 distinct CDR3 sequences in the sample; around 7.5% occur only once, and approximately 23% lies in the top ten. This sample comprised lung tumor tissue, obtained at surgery. The receptors were sampled from a male donor with early-stage non-small cell lung cancer.

In its sample, this clonotype was seen many times. The chain couples TRBV6-5 to TRBJ1-2, with 11 bases matching TRBD1. Germline V gene data show CDR1 as MNHEY and CDR2 as SVGAGI. CDR3 length: 16 residues. V trimming: 7 bases; J trimming: 4 bases; junction bases outside the gene matches: 11. This CDR3 reads CASTRDRGEFGYGYTF. CDR3 DNA: TGTGCCAGCACCAGGGACAGGGGGGAATTTGGCTATGGCTACACCTTC.

This clonotype occurred many times. The rearrangement joins TRBV29-1 to TRBJ1-5, with D possibly TRBD1 on 5 matching bases. CDR3 length equals 14 residues. Trimming shortened V by 0 bases and J by 11 bases, and 17 bases separated the two germline ends. Germline assignment: CDR1 SQVTM and CDR2 ANQGSEA. CDR3 bases: TGCAGCGTTGAAGAGTCAGGGATCGGGGGGGCCCAGCATTTT. It is translated as CSVEESGIGGAQHF.

This clonotype appeared a few times. The chain recombines TRBV14 with TRBJ2-3, with 8 positions matching TRBD1. J lost 1 base, V lost 2 bases, and 5 bases had no gene match. The CDR3 extends over 16 amino acids. Germline V gene data show CDR1 as SGHDN and CDR2 as FVKESK. This chain's CDR3 is CASSQTGGTGTDTQYF. CDR3 sequence (DNA): TGTGCCAGCAGCCAAACAGGGGGAACGGGCACAGATACGCAGTATTTT.

The table lists this clonotype with many counts. The V call is TRBV5-6, the J call TRBJ2-4; D may be TRBD1 (5 bases). CDR3 length: 14 amino acids. The germline V gene encodes CDR1 SGHDT and CDR2 YYEEEE. Deletions cut 4 bases from V and 4 bases from J, with 12 bases between. The CDR3 sequence: CASSPFRQKNIQYF. CDR3 sequence (DNA): TGTGCCAGCAGCCCATTTCGACAGAAAAACATTCAGTACTTC.

There are many counts of this clonotype. This chain uses TRBV28 with TRBJ2-1, with 8 bases identical to TRBD2. Looked up from germline, CDR1 is MDHEN and CDR2 is SYDVKM. V lost 10 bases, J lost 7 bases, and 9 bases stayed unmatched. This CDR3 contains 13 residues. The CDR3 loop is CAITRGVLNEQFF. The DNA for the CDR3 is TGTGCCATTACGCGGGGGGTCTTGAATGAGCAGTTCTTC.

This clonotype was seen only a few times. The chain joins TRBV6-1 to TRBJ1-2; 8 bases agree with TRBD1. The CDR3 is made up of 15 amino acids. The ends lost 1 base at V and 6 bases at J; junction bases unmatched: 7. Germline V gene data show CDR1 as MNHNS and CDR2 as SASEGT. The CDR3 sequence: CASSEGRQGWNGYTF. The CDR3 nucleotides read TGTGCCAGCAGTGAAGGGAGACAGGGGTGGAATGGCTACACCTTC.

This clonotype was observed many times. The chain uses TRBV5-6 and TRBJ2-5; 8 nucleotides agree with TRBD1. V was pared by 2 bases and J by 3 bases, with 9 bases of the junction left unmatched. Germline lookup yields CDR1 SGHDT and CDR2 YYEEEE. The CDR3 is made up of 16 amino acids. The CDR3 nucleotides read TGTGCCAGCAGCTTCGAGTTAGGACAGGGCGAAGAGACCCAGTACTTC. It yields the protein CASSFELGQGEETQYF.

There are a few counts of this clonotype. This rearrangement joins TRBV28 to TRBJ1-3; the D gene is possibly TRBD1 (6 bases). V was cut by 4 bases and J by 0 bases, with 10 bases left in between. CDR1 and CDR2 from the germline V gene are MDHEN and SYDVKM. This CDR3 region has 15 residues. In nucleotides, the CDR3 is TGTGCCAGCAGTTCAGGGGTCTTCTCTGGAAACACCATATATTTT. Protein sequence: CASSSGVFSGNTIYF.

This clonotype was seen repeatedly, ten times or more. V and J are TRBV11-1 and TRBJ2-5; no definite D call. Germline loops: CDR1 SGHAT, CDR2 FQDESV (reference sequence). The V end was cut by 2 bases, the J end by 5 bases, with 12 bases between. The CDR3 totals 14 residues. The CDR3 DNA follows: TGTGCCAGCAGCTTAAGGCGTGAGGAGGAGACCCAGTACTTC. Its protein is CASSLRREEETQYF.

By share, this clonotype ranks as medium-sized. The CDR3 is CASSQDGGGRGTQYF. The CDR3 DNA reads TGTGCCAGCAGCCAAGATGGCGGGGGCAGGGGGACCCAGTACTTC. The V and J genes are TRBV4-2 and TRBJ2-5; D possibly corresponds to TRBD2 (7 bases). This CDR3 comprises 15 residues. Trimming took off 0 bases at V and 7 bases at J, with 15 bases between the two ends. From germline, CDR1 is LGHNA and CDR2 YNFKEQ.

The chain links TRBV27 to TRBJ2-1, with D tentatively TRBD1 or TRBD2 (5 bases each). V was clipped by 2 bases and J by 5 bases, with 10 bases between them. Germline V gives CDR1 MNHEY, CDR2 SMNVEV (reference sequence). The CDR3 runs 14 residues. CDR3 protein: CASSLTGRNNEQFF. CDR3 in DNA: TGTGCCAGCAGTTTAACGGGGCGGAACAATGAGCAGTTCTTC.

This clonotype has a count of ten or more. The CDR3 bases are TGTGCCAGCAGTTGGCAGGGGGCGGAAGAAGCTTTCTTT. This gives the protein CASSWQGAEEAFF. This chain links TRBV28 with TRBJ1-1, with 8 bases identical to TRBD1. The CDR3 runs 13 residues. Germline CDR1 MDHEN, CDR2 SYDVKM. V was clipped by 4 bases and J by 8 bases; unmatched bases: 6.

Many counts were recorded for this clonotype. The V gene is TRBV5-7, the J gene TRBJ2-2; D is possibly TRBD2 (5 bases). TRBV5-7 is identified as an open reading frame with a role that is uncertain. V was cut by 4 bases and J by 6 bases, with 16 bases left in between. The CDR3 length is 15 residues. CDR3 sequence (DNA): TGTGCCAGCAGCCCCCCGCTGCGGGTGGCCGGGGAGCTGTTTTTT. Protein: CASSPPLRVAGELFF.

This clonotype occurred many times. V usage is TRBV20-1 and J usage is TRBJ2-7; 9 bases line up with TRBD1. The CDR3 loop spans 13 amino acids. Per germline, CDR1 DFQATT and CDR2 SNEGSKA (reference sequence). The trim removed 7 bases at V and 1 base at J, leaving 5 bases unmatched. The CDR3 spells CSVRQGGSYEQYF. In nucleotides, the CDR3 is TGCAGTGTTCGACAGGGGGGGTCCTACGAGCAGTACTTC.